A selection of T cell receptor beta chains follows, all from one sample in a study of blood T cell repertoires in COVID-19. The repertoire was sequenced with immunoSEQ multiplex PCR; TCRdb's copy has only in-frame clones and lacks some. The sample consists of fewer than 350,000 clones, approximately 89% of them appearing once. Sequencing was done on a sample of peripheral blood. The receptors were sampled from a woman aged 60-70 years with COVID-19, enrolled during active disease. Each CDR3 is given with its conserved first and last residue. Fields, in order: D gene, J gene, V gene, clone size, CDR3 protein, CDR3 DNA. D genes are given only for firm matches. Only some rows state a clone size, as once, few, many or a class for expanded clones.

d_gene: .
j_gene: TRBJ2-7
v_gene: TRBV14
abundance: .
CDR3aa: CASSQGFGFTYEQYF
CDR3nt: TGTGCCAGCAGCCAAGGGTTTGGCTTTACCTACGAGCAGTACTTC

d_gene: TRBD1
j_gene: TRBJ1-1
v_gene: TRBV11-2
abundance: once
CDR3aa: CASSARQGVNTEAFF
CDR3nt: TGTGCCAGCAGCGCCCGACAGGGAGTGAACACTGAAGCTTTCTTT

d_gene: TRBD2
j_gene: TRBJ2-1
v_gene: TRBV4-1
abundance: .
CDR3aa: CASSLAALGDRGGYNEQFF
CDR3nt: TGCGCCAGCAGCCTGGCAGCCCTCGGGGACCGCGGGGGCTACAATGAGCAGTTCTTC

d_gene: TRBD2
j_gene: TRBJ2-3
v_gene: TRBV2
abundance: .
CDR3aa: CASSVGGGRLYSTDTQYF
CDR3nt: TGTGCCAGCAGTGTCGGCGGGGGGAGACTTTATAGCACAGATACGCAGTATTTT

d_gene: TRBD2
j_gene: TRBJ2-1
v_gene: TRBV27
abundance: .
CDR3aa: CASSPRGLATNEQFF
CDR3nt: TGTGCCAGCAGCCCCCGGGGACTAGCGACCAATGAGCAGTTCTTC

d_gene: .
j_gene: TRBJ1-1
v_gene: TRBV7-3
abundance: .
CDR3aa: CASSSLQGTEAFF
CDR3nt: TGTGCCAGCAGCTCGCTACAGGGAACTGAAGCTTTCTTT

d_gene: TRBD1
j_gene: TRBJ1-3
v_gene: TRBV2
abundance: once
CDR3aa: CASTLMDRADSGSGNTIYF
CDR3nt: TGTGCCAGCACCCTGATGGACAGGGCTGACTCGGGCTCTGGAAACACCATATATTTT

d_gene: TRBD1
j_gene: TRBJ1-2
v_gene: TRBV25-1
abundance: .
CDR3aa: CASSASGTGRFSGYTF
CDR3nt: TGTGCCAGCAGTGCTTCCGGGACAGGGAGATTTAGTGGCTACACCTTC

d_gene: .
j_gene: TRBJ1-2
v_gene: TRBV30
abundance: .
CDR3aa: CAWSVIQGLYGYTF
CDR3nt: TGTGCCTGGAGTGTAATCCAGGGGCTCTATGGCTACACCTTC

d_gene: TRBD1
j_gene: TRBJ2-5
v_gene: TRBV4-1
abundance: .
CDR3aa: CASSQDRQGLRETQYF
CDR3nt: TGCGCCAGCAGCCAAGATCGACAGGGGTTGAGAGAGACCCAGTACTTC

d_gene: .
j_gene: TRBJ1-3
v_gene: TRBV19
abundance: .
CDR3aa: CASSFTRLLGSGNTIYF
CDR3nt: TGTGCCAGTAGTTTCACCCGTCTACTAGGCTCTGGAAACACCATATATTTT

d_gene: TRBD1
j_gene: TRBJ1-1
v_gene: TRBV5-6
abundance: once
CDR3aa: CASSGNRDREAFF
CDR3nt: TGTGCCAGCAGCGGGAACCGGGACAGGGAAGCTTTCTTT

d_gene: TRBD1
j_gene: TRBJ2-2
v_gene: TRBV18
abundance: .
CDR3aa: CASSPRQGDTGELFF
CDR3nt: TGTGCCAGCTCACCACGGCAGGGGGACACCGGGGAGCTGTTTTTT

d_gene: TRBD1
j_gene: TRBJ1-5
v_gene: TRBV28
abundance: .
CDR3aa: CASSAGGSQPQHF
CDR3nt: TGTGCCAGCAGCGCAGGGGGCAGCCAGCCCCAGCATTTT

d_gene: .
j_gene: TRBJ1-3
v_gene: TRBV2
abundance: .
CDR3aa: CASRKNTGGGNTIYF
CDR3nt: TGTGCCAGCAGGAAGAATACCGGAGGGGGAAACACCATATATTTT

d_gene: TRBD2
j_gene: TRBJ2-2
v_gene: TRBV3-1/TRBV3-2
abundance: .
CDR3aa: CASSLRLAGAFTGELFF
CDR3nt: TGTGCCAGCAGCCTCCGACTAGCGGGGGCCTTCACCGGGGAGCTGTTTTTT

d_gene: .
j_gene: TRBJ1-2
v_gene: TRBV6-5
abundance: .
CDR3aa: CASTYSGGTYGYTF
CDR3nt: TGTGCCAGCACCTACAGCGGGGGTACCTATGGCTACACCTTC

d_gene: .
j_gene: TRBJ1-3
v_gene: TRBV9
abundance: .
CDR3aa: CASSVDPMGAGKNTIYF
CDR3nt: TGTGCCAGCAGCGTAGACCCCATGGGGGCAGGGAAAAACACCATATATTTT

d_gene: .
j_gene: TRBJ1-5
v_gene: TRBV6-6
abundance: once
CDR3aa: CASREAFADSNQPQHF
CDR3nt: TGTGCCAGCAGAGAGGCCTTCGCCGATAGCAATCAGCCCCAGCATTTT

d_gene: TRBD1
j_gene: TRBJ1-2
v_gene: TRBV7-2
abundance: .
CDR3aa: CASSLQGAQSNGYTF
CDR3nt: TGTGCCAGCAGCTTGCAGGGGGCGCAGTCGAACGGCTACACCTTC

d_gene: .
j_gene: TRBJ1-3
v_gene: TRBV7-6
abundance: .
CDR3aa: CASSVNPSSGNTIYF
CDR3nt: TGTGCCAGCAGCGTTAATCCGTCCTCTGGAAACACCATATATTTT

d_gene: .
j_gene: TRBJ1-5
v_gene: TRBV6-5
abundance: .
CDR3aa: CASSASSSNQPQHF
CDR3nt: TGTGCCAGCAGCGCTAGTTCGAGCAATCAGCCCCAGCATTTT

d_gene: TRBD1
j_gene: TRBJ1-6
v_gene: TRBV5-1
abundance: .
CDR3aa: CASSLRGQGMNSPLHF
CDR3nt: TGCGCCAGCAGCTTAAGGGGACAGGGAATGAATTCACCCCTCCACTTT

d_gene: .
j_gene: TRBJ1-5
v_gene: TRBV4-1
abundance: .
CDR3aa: CASSQGPQGGEQPQHF
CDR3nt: TGCGCCAGCAGCCAGGGACCTCAGGGAGGGGAACAGCCCCAGCATTTT

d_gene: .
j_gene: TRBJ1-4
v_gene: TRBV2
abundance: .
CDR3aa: CASNWGDSTNEKLFF
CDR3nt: TGTGCCAGCAATTGGGGGGATTCAACTAATGAAAAACTGTTTTTT

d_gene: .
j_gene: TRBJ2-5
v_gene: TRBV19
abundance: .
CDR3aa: CASKGGGGPGRTQYF
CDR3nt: TGTGCCAGTAAGGGGGGCGGGGGCCCTGGAAGGACCCAGTACTTC

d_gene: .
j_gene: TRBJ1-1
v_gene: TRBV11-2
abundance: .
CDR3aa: CASSQGSGVQGAEAFF
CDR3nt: TGTGCCAGCAGCCAGGGGAGCGGCGTCCAGGGCGCTGAAGCTTTCTTT

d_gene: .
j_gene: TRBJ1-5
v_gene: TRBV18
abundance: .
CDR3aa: CASSPPGQPQPQHF
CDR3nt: TGTGCCAGCTCACCACCGGGACAACCACAGCCCCAGCATTTT

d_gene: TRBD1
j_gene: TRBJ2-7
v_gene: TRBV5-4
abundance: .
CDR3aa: CASSLTGGDEQYF
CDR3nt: TGTGCCAGCAGCTTAACAGGGGGCGACGAGCAGTACTTC

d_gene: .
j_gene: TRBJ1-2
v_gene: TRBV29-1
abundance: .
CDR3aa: CSVGHRAGGYTF
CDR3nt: TGCAGCGTTGGACACAGGGCTGGTGGCTACACCTTC

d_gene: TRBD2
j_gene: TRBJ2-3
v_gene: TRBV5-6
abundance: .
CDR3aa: CASSLVFGLATSTDTQYF
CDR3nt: TGTGCCAGCAGCTTGGTCTTCGGACTAGCCACCAGCACAGATACGCAGTATTTT

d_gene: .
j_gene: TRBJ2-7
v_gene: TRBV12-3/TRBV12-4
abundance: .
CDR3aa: CASSFEYYEQYF
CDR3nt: TGTGCCAGCAGTTTTGAGTACTACGAGCAGTACTTC

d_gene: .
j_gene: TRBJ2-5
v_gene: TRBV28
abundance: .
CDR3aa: CASSLGLGGETQYF
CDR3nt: TGTGCCAGCAGTTTAGGCCTCGGGGGAGAGACCCAGTACTTC

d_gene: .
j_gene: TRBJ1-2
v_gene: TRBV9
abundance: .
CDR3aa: CASSVAGTPNYGYTF
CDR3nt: TGTGCCAGCAGCGTAGCAGGCACCCCTAACTATGGCTACACCTTC

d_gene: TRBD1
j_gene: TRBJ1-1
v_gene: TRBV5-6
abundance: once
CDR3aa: CASSLGTGGRGNTEAFF
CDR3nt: TGTGCCAGCAGCCTAGGGACAGGGGGCCGAGGGAACACTGAAGCTTTCTTT

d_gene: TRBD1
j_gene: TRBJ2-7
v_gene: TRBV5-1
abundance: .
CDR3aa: CASSPRQGAGGSYEQYF
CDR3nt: TGCGCCAGCAGCCCTAGACAGGGGGCGGGAGGCTCCTACGAGCAGTACTTC

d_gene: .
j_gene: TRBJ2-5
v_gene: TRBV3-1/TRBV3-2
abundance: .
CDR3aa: CASSPTPTRDTETQYF
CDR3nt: TGTGCCAGCAGCCCAACACCGACCAGGGATACGGAGACCCAGTACTTC

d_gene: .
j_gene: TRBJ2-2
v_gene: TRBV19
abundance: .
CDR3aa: CASSRTGELFF
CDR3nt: TGTGCCAGTAGCCGGACCGGGGAGCTGTTTTTT

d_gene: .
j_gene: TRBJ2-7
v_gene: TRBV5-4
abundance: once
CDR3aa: CASSQAYRGSYEQYF
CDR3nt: TGTGCCAGCAGCCAGGCCTATAGGGGGTCCTACGAGCAGTACTTC

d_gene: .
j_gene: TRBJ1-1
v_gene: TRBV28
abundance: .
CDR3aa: CASTPLRAPNTEAFF
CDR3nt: TGTGCCAGCACCCCATTGCGGGCTCCGAACACTGAAGCTTTCTTT

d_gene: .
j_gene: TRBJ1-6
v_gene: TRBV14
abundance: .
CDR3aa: CASSRSAFANSPLHF
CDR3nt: TGTGCCAGCAGCCGAAGCGCCTTTGCGAATTCACCCCTCCACTTT

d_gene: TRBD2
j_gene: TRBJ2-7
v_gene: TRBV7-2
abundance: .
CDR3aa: CASSLGTSGVSYEQYF
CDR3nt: TGTGCCAGCAGCTTAGGGACTAGCGGCGTATCCTACGAGCAGTACTTC

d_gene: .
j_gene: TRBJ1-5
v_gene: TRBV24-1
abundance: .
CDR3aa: CATADRQSNQPQHF
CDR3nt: TGTGCCACCGCCGACAGGCAGAGCAATCAGCCCCAGCATTTT

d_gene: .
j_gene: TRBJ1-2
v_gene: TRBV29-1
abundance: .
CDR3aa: CSVEKDTANYGYTF
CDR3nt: TGCAGCGTTGAGAAGGACACTGCTAACTATGGCTACACCTTC

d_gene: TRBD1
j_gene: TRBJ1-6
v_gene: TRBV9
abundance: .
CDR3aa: CASSVGGQGALNSPLHF
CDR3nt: TGTGCCAGCAGCGTAGGGGGACAGGGGGCCTTGAATTCACCCCTCCACTTT